Shown below are 5 T cell receptor beta chains from a single sample sequenced in a study of metastatic and nonmetastatic thyroid tumors. Using MiXCR, TCRdb reanalyzed the PCR reads. The data contain about 82,000 clones, approximately 12% of them singletons. Thyroid surgery was performed in patients who had received no treatment beforehand. The sequenced material came from tumor tissue. These TCRs come from a female donor with papillary thyroid cancer or a benign thyroid nodule (not recorded which). Some clones in this sample may be carry-over from other donors' samples.

This rearrangement joins TRBV20-1 to TRBJ2-7, with D tentatively TRBD1 or TRBD2 (5 bases each). This CDR3 is 12 amino acids long. The germline gives CDR1 DFQATT, CDR2 SNEGSKA (reference sequence). CDR3 coding DNA: TGCAGGGCCCGAGAGGGGTTCTACGAGCAGTACTTC. Translating gives CRAREGFYEQYF.

This clone occurred many times. V usage is TRBV27 and J usage is TRBJ2-5; D tentatively fits TRBD1 or TRBD2 (5 bases each). Germline V gives CDR1 MNHEY, CDR2 SMNVEV (reference sequence). Trimming cost V 7 bases and J 4 bases, with 13 bases left between them. The CDR3 has 13 amino acids. The CDR3, as DNA: TGTGCCAGCATGTTGGGGGTCAGAGAGACCCAGTACTTC. This encodes CASMLGVRETQYF.

Regarding this clone: A much larger clone is a single base away; this may be a read error. Different DNA sequences within this sample yield the same CDR3. The gene calls are TRBV3-1 and TRBJ2-1, with D maybe TRBD1 (5 bases). From germline, CDR1 is LGHDT and CDR2 YNNKEL (reference sequence). V lost 4 bases and J lost 5, with 12 bases in between. This CDR3 is 14 amino acids long. CDR3 protein: CASSRGAPHNEQFF. The DNA for the CDR3 is TGTGCCAGCAGCCGTGGGGCGCCTCACAATGAGCAGTTCTTC.

This clone was observed a handful of times. The rearrangement joins TRBV6-1 to TRBJ2-7, with 9 bases aligning to TRBD2. The CDR3 contains 17 residues. Germline V gives CDR1 MNHNS, CDR2 SASEGT. Trimming removed 6 bases from V and 2 bases from J; junction bases left unmatched: 14. The CDR3 loop is CASRVSAIAGETYEQYF. In nucleotides, the CDR3 is TGTGCCAGCAGGGTCAGCGCCATAGCGGGAGAGACCTACGAGCAGTACTTC.

This clone has at least ten counts. DNA of the CDR3: TGTGCCAGCAGCTTAGATGCGGGAGGAGGGTCCGGGGAGCTGTTTTTT. Translated, it gives CASSLDAGGGSGELFF. The V gene is TRBV11-2, the J gene TRBJ2-2; TRBD2 matches at 8 bases. The CDR3 length is 16 residues. The V gene end was trimmed by 0 bases and the J gene end by 6 bases; junction bases not matched to a gene: 6. CDR1 and CDR2 from the germline V gene are SGHAT and FQNNGV.